The 10 T cell receptor beta chains presented below share a single source sample, sequenced in a study of human T cells and chemical hapten exposure. Via MiXCR, TCRdb re-called the RACE reads, giving one row per CDR3 protein. The sample records fewer than 90,000 distinct CDR3 sequences, about 6.6% being singletons. Time point denoted: patch test 2, 6 weeks after DPC sensitization. This sample's treatment: therapeutic diphenylcyclopropenone sensitization with weekly scalp DPC. The sequenced sample was whole blood, obtained in connection with sensitization to the hapten diphenylcyclopropenone (DPC). The receptors derive from a woman aged 30 to 39 with alopecia areata. Some clones in this sample may be carry-over from other donors' samples.

This clonotype has a handful of counts. The rearrangement uses TRBV12-3 or TRBV12-4 and TRBJ1-1; tentatively, D is TRBD1 (5 bases). The CDR3 contains 15 residues. The V gene lost 2 bases and the J gene lost 1 base, with 11 bases spanning the gap. The CDR3 DNA follows: TGTGCCAGCAGTTTACCGGGACGATGGAACACTGAAGCTTTCTTT. It encodes CASSLPGRWNTEAFF.

This sequence joins TRBV28 and TRBJ1-1; the D is unclear. The germline V gene has CDR1 MDHEN and CDR2 SYDVKM. The germline V and J ends were trimmed by 6 bases and 4 bases, with 15 bases remaining between them. There are 14 residues in the CDR3. The chain's CDR3 is CASSPFVVGTEAFF. DNA of the CDR3: TGTGCCAGCAGCCCATTTGTGGTCGGCACTGAAGCTTTCTTT.

This clonotype was seen more than once but under ten times. The rearrangement uses TRBV5-4 and TRBJ2-3, with D unclear. Deletions cut 2 bases from V and 2 bases from J, with 12 bases between. Per the germline V gene, CDR1 is SGHNT and CDR2 is YYREEE (reference sequence). The CDR3 runs to 15 residues. Here the CDR3 reads CASSLPDQDTDTQYF. The CDR3, as DNA: TGTGCCAGCAGCTTACCCGACCAAGACACAGATACGCAGTATTTT. The full variable domain, its missing parts supplied by reference TRBV5-4 and TRBJ2-3, is ETGVTQSPTHLIKTRGQQVTLRCSSQSGHNTVSWYQQALGQGPQFIFQYYREEENGRGNFPPRFSGLQFPNYSSELNVNALELDDSALYLCASSLPDQDTDTQYFGPGTRLTVL.

This clonotype was observed many times. V gene TRBV5-5 combines with J gene TRBJ2-3; D gene unclear. The germline CDR1 and CDR2 sequences are SGHKS and YYEKEE (reference sequence). Trimming took off 0 bases at V and 0 bases at J, with 8 bases between the two ends. CDR3 length: 15 residues. CDR3 region: CASSLVWSSTDTQYF. The CDR3 DNA is TGTGCCAGCAGCTTGGTTTGGTCTAGCACAGATACGCAGTATTTT.

This clonotype was observed many times. The DNA for the CDR3 is TGTGCCAGCAGTTACTCGCCAGGGGGCATGAACACTGAAGCTTTCTTT. Amino acids: CASSYSPGGMNTEAFF. The chain has TRBV6-6 and TRBJ1-1; 8 positions agree with TRBD1. The CDR3 extends over 16 amino acids. From germline, CDR1 is MNHNY and CDR2 SVGAGI (reference sequence). V dropped 0 bases and J dropped 0; count of bases not matched to a gene: 3.

This clonotype was detected a few times. The chain carries TRBV30 and TRBJ1-1; D unclear. V was pared by 4 bases and J by 1 base, with 10 bases between. Germline CDR1 and CDR2: GTSNPN and SVGIG (reference sequence). The CDR3 is 13 residues long. As DNA, the CDR3 is TGTGCCTGGATAAGGACTTCGAACACTGAAGCTTTCTTT. As protein: CAWIRTSNTEAFF.

This clonotype was seen ten or more times. V and J are TRBV16 and TRBJ2-1; D gene uncertain. Trimming took 1 base from V and 6 from J, leaving 10 bases between them. The CDR3 runs to 14 residues. Germline assignment: CDR1 KGHSY and CDR2 FQNENV. The CDR3 loop is CASSQLSPTNEQFF. The CDR3 region has the DNA TGTGCCAGCAGCCAATTATCACCGACCAATGAGCAGTTCTTC. Full variable domain (rest looked up from reference TRBV16 and TRBJ2-1): GEEVAQTPKHLVRGEGQKAKLYCAPIKGHSYVFWYQQVLKNEFKFLISFQNENVFDETGMPKERFSAKCLPNSPCSLEIQATKLEDSAVYFCASSQLSPTNEQFFGPGTRLTVL.

This clonotype appeared many times. The chain links TRBV30 to TRBJ1-1; the match to TRBD1 covers 9 bases. Germline-derived CDR1 and CDR2 are GTSNPN and SVGIG (reference sequence). V was clipped by 6 bases and J by 6 bases; unmatched bases: 2. This CDR3 is 11 amino acids long. The CDR3 region is CACGQGPEAFF. As DNA, the CDR3 is TGTGCCTGTGGACAGGGGCCTGAAGCTTTCTTT.

At least ten counts were recorded for this clonotype. CDR3 sequence: CSARRNQGPGELFF. For the CDR3, the DNA is TGCAGTGCTAGAAGGAATCAGGGCCCCGGGGAGCTGTTTTTT. V gene TRBV20-1 combines with J gene TRBJ2-2; TRBD1 is a possible D gene (5 bases). Trimming took 2 bases from V and 6 from J, leaving 13 bases between them. This CDR3 has 14 amino acids. Germline V lookup: CDR1 DFQATT, CDR2 SNEGSKA (reference sequence).

This clonotype was counted a few times. The CDR3 loop is CASSLGGTAGKLFF. CDR3 DNA sequence: TGTGCCAGCAGTTTGGGGGGGACAGCAGGGAAACTGTTTTTT. The chain recombines TRBV6-5 with TRBJ1-4, with TRBD1 identical over 7 bases. Germline lookup yields CDR1 MNHEY and CDR2 SVGAGI. V lost 4 bases to trimming and J lost 11 bases; unmatched junction nucleotides: 10. This CDR3 is 14 amino acids long.